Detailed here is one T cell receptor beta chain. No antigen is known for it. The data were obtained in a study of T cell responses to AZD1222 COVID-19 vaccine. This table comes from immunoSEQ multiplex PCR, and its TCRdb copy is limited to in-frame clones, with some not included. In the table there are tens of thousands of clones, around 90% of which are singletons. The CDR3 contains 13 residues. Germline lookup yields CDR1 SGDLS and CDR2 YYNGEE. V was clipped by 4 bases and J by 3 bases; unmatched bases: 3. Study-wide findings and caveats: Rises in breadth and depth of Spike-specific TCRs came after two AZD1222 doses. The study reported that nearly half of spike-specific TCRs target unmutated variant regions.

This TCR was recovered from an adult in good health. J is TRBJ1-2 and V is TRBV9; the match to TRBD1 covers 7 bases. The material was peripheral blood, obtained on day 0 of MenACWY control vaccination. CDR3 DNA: TGTGCCAGCAGCCCAACAGGGGACTATGGCTACACCTTC. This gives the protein CASSPTGDYGYTF.